These 10 T cell receptor beta chains were sequenced from one sample in a study of radiotherapy plus CTLA-4 blockade in lung cancer. TCRdb keeps only in-frame clones here, not all; method: immunoSEQ multiplex PCR. The table shows tens of thousands of clones, with 88% occurring only once. This material consisted of peripheral blood, taken from a patient treated with radiotherapy plus ipilimumab. Receptors originate from a human donor with non-small cell lung cancer whose response to radiotherapy plus ipilimumab could not be evaluated.

The table lists this clone with a count of one. V gene TRBV19 combines with J gene TRBJ2-1; 7 bases line up with TRBD2. J gave up 7 bases and V 2 bases, and 11 bases lay outside the gene matches. CDR1 and CDR2 from the germline V gene are LNHDA and SQIVND (reference sequence). The CDR3 loop spans 16 amino acids. The chain's CDR3 is CASSISRLAGGNEQFF. DNA for the CDR3: TGTGCCAGTAGTATATCCCGACTAGCCGGCGGGAATGAGCAGTTCTTC.

The chain uses TRBV2 and TRBJ1-2, with TRBD1 identical over 10 bases. V was clipped by 6 bases and J by 5 bases; unmatched bases: 9. The CDR3 covers 15 residues. In germline, CDR1 is SNHLY, CDR2 FYNNEI. Here the CDR3 DNA reads TGTGCCAGCAGAGTAGGACAGGGGGGGGCTTATGGCTACACCTTC. Protein: CASRVGQGGAYGYTF. The full variable domain, its missing parts supplied by reference TRBV2 and TRBJ1-2, is EPEVTQTPSHQVTQMGQEVILRCVPISNHLYFYWYRQILGQKVEFLVSFYNNEISEKSEIFDDQFSVERPDGSNFTLKIRSTKLEDSAMYFCASRVGQGGAYGYTFGSGTRLTVV.

A remark on this clone: As the CDR3 is not closed by the conserved phenylalanine or tryptophan, this likely results from a read error. The chain couples TRBV2 to TRBJ2-4, with 8 nucleotides matching TRBD1. This CDR3 is built from 19 residues. J gave up 4 bases and V 6 bases, and 20 bases lay outside the gene matches. Germline assignment: CDR1 SNHLY and CDR2 FYNNEI. The CDR3 protein is CASSVGQGTSALHKNIQYL. CDR3 nucleotides: TGTGCCAGCAGCGTTGGACAGGGCACATCCGCACTTCATAAAAACATTCAGTACCTC.

This clone has just one count. The chain has TRBV2 and TRBJ2-6; no clear D. CDR1 is SNHLY and CDR2 is FYNNEI in the germline V gene. The CDR3 is made up of 16 amino acids. V was trimmed by 5 bases and J by 0 bases, leaving 11 bases between them. CDR3 nucleotides: TGTGCCAGCAGTCGACTGAGAAGCTCTGGGGCCAACGTCCTGACTTTC. Amino acid sequence: CASSRLRSSGANVLTF. Together with reference TRBV2 and TRBJ2-6, the CDR3 gives the full variable domain: EPEVTQTPSHQVTQMGQEVILRCVPISNHLYFYWYRQILGQKVEFLVSFYNNEISEKSEIFDDQFSVERPDGSNFTLKIRSTKLEDSAMYFCASSRLRSSGANVLTFGAGSRLTVL.

The gene calls are TRBV19 and TRBJ2-2, with 8 nucleotides matching TRBD1. Germline CDR1 is LNHDA and CDR2 is SQIVND (reference sequence). The CDR3 totals 16 residues. J was trimmed by 1 base and V by 3 bases; bases with no gene match: 4. CDR3 coding DNA: TGTGCCAGTAGTATTTATGGGACAGGGAACACCGGGGAGCTGTTTTTT. Translated, it gives CASSIYGTGNTGELFF.

The chain joins TRBV4-1 to TRBJ2-7; 9 nucleotides line up with TRBD1. The germline gives CDR1 MGHRA, CDR2 YSYEKL. The J segment lost 1 base and the V segment lost 8 bases, leaving 6 bases of the junction unmatched. This CDR3 has 14 amino acids. CDR3 residues: CASQSGTGSYEQYF. The DNA for the CDR3 is TGCGCCAGCCAATCCGGGACAGGGTCCTACGAGCAGTACTTC.

This clone has just one count. The V call is TRBV18, the J call TRBJ1-3; unclear D gene. Trimming left V 1 base short and J 9 bases short, with 19 bases between. Germline-derived CDR1 and CDR2 are KGHSH and LQKENI. This CDR3 comprises 16 residues. Here the CDR3 reads CASSPQARYAVGTIYF. The CDR3 DNA reads TGTGCCAGCTCACCACAAGCCAGGTACGCCGTCGGCACCATATATTTT.

The rearrangement uses TRBV5-1 and TRBJ2-5; tentative D call: TRBD1 (5 bases). Germline lookup yields CDR1 SGHRS and CDR2 YFSETQ. The CDR3 runs 15 residues. V lost 0 bases to trimming and J lost 0 bases, with 9 bases between them. The CDR3 sequence is CASSLGAGYQETQYF. In DNA, the CDR3 is TGCGCCAGCAGCTTGGGGGCAGGGTACCAAGAGACCCAGTACTTC.

Here the CDR3 reads CASSLGGKGRYEQYF. DNA of the CDR3: TGTGCCAGCAGTTTGGGCGGCAAGGGGCGATACGAGCAGTACTTC. The rearrangement joins TRBV28 to TRBJ2-7, with D possibly TRBD1 on 5 matching bases. Germline V CDR1 and CDR2: MDHEN, SYDVKM. The ends were cut back, 3 bases at V and 4 bases at J, with 16 bases in the middle. The CDR3 is 15 amino acids.

CDR3 region: CAWSSRTSGITDTQYF. As DNA, the CDR3 is TGTGCCTGGAGTTCCCGGACTAGCGGGATAACAGATACGCAGTATTTT. This rearrangement joins TRBV30 to TRBJ2-3, with TRBD2 matching over 12 bases. This CDR3 region has 16 residues. V lost 2 bases, J lost 3 bases, and 6 bases stayed unmatched. Germline V gene sequence: CDR1 GTSNPN, CDR2 SVGIG (reference sequence).